This record covers a single T cell receptor beta chain. The sample is drawn from a study of shared clonotypes between healthy human individuals. Using roughly 180 ng DNA, approximately 27,000 T cell genomes, the sorted-subset replicate PCRs were run. The method was immunoSEQ multiplex PCR; TCRdb's version includes in-frame clones alone and lacks a portion of them. The repertoire includes 2 million to 3 million clones, 90% to 95% of them detected once, and 0.36% sits in the top ten. The germline gives CDR1 SGHRS, CDR2 YFSETQ. V was trimmed by 5 bases and J by 5 bases, leaving 20 bases between them. The CDR3 totals 15 residues.

This receptor was identified in a man aged 18 to 30 in good health. Some clones in this sample may be carry-over from other donors' samples. Sequencing was done on a sample of naive CD4+ T cells from PBMCs. The subset here: CD45RA+ positively selected. The chain combines TRBV5-1 with TRBJ2-7; D perhaps matches TRBD2 (5 bases). The CDR3 nucleotides are TGCGCCAGCAGTAACGGGATAAACAGAAATGACGAGCAGTACTTC. Its translation: CASSNGINRNDEQYF.